The 9 T cell receptor beta chains listed next were all sequenced from one sample in a study of CD8 T cells in ankylosing spondylitis (TCRdb year 2017). Preparation of the library involved 5' RACE. The sequencing machine was an Illumina HiSeq 2500. TCRdb trimmed public reads at Q25 via fastp, called clones via MiXCR and kept in-frame beta chains. Each entry merges the rows of one CDR3 protein and shows their most common DNA and genes. In this sample the table shows 100,000 to 150,000 distinct CDR3 sequences, roughly 7.3% of which occur a single time. 9.5% to 15% of the sample is taken by the ten largest. Sequenced input: blood, either unsorted or a sorted T cell fraction (not recorded which). Receptors originate from a male donor with ankylosing spondylitis or in good health (not recorded which).

This clonotype has at least ten counts. The chain carries TRBV5-1 and TRBJ2-2; D is uncertain. CDR3 length equals 17 residues. Germline V gene data show CDR1 as SGHRS and CDR2 as YFSETQ. V was clipped by 4 bases and J by 4 bases, with 20 bases between them. The CDR3 DNA reads TGCGCCAGCAGCCCACAAACATTGGGTGGATCCACCGGGGAGCTGTTTTTT. This translates into CASSPQTLGGSTGELFF. Supplemented by reference TRBV5-1 and TRBJ2-2, the full variable domain reads KAGVTQTPRYLIKTRGQQVTLSCSPISGHRSVSWYQQTPGQGLQFLFEYFSETQRNKGNFPGRFSGRQFSNSRSEMNVSTLELGDSALYLCASSPQTLGGSTGELFFGEGSRLTVL.

This clonotype appeared many times. The V and J genes are TRBV20-1 and TRBJ2-5, with D perhaps being TRBD1 or TRBD2 (5 bases each). The CDR3 has 12 amino acids. With 6 bases removed from V and 5 bases from J, the gap between germline ends came to 13 bases. Looked up from germline, CDR1 is DFQATT and CDR2 is SNEGSKA (reference sequence). CDR3 sequence (DNA): TGCAGTGCAACCGGGACCGGGGAGACCCAGTACTTC. Amino acids: CSATGTGETQYF.

This clonotype was seen a handful of times. A read error may explain this, as a much larger clone is one base away. The gene calls are TRBV5-1 and TRBJ1-1; D unresolved. In germline, CDR1 is SGHRS, CDR2 YFSETQ. Between the trimmed V and J ends, which lost 1 base and 6 bases, there was a span of 19 bases. The CDR3 covers 16 residues. The CDR3 loop is CASSLLPTVGNAEAFF. Written as DNA, the CDR3 is TGCGCCAGCAGCTTGTTGCCGACCGTGGGAAACGCTGAAGCTTTCTTT.

In this sample, this clonotype turned up many times. This chain uses TRBV5-1 with TRBJ1-4, with 7 bases that match TRBD1. V trimming: 7 bases; J trimming: 5 bases; junction bases outside the gene matches: 11. CDR1 and CDR2 from the germline V gene are SGHRS and YFSETQ. This CDR3 region has 15 residues. The CDR3 loop reads CASGETGTKNEKLFF. The CDR3 coding sequence is TGCGCCAGCGGAGAGACAGGGACAAAGAATGAAAAACTGTTTTTT. The full variable domain, in which reference TRBV5-1 and TRBJ1-4 provide the parts outside the CDR3, is KAGVTQTPRYLIKTRGQQVTLSCSPISGHRSVSWYQQTPGQGLQFLFEYFSETQRNKGNFPGRFSGRQFSNSRSEMNVSTLELGDSALYLCASGETGTKNEKLFFGSGTQLSVL.

This clonotype appeared many times. The chain uses TRBV7-2 and TRBJ2-7; D is possibly TRBD1 or TRBD2 (5 bases each). The V end was cut by 5 bases, the J end by 3 bases, with 14 bases between. In germline, CDR1 is SGHTA, CDR2 FQGNSA. This CDR3 spans 14 amino acids. The CDR3 region has the DNA TGTGCCAGCAGCCCAGGACTGGGGGTCTACGAGCAGTACTTC. It yields the protein CASSPGLGVYEQYF.

The gene calls are TRBV3-1 and TRBJ2-5, with D tentatively TRBD1 or TRBD2 (6 bases each). This CDR3 region has 17 residues. CDR1 is LGHDT and CDR2 is YNNKEL in the germline V gene (reference sequence). The germline V and J ends were trimmed by 6 bases and 5 bases, with 25 bases remaining between them. The CDR3 bases are TGTGCCAGCAGTCTGAGGGGGGTTGTTCGCACTGGGGAGACCCAGTACTTC. Translated, it gives CASSLRGVVRTGETQYF.

This clonotype has a count of ten or more. The chain links TRBV7-2 to TRBJ2-1; D unresolved. The CDR3 loop spans 14 amino acids. V was shortened by 4 bases and J by 4 bases, with 11 bases between the two germline ends. Germline CDR1 reads SGHTA; CDR2 reads FQGNSA. CDR3 amino acids: CASSSPPEYNEQFF. CDR3 coding DNA: TGTGCCAGCAGCTCCCCCCCAGAATACAATGAGCAGTTCTTC.

This clonotype was seen at least ten times. The chain couples TRBV5-6 to TRBJ2-1, with a weak D call TRBD2 (6 bases). The CDR3 extends over 15 amino acids. Between the trimmed V and J ends, which lost 6 bases and 2 bases, there was a span of 15 bases. Looked up from germline, CDR1 is SGHDT and CDR2 is YYEEEE. CDR3 residues: CASTGGGWAYNEQFF. In nucleotides, the CDR3 is TGTGCCAGCACCGGTGGGGGGTGGGCCTACAATGAGCAGTTCTTC.

This clonotype was found many times. CDR3 bases: TGTGCCACCAGTGATTCAGGGGGCCATACTGAAGCTTTCTTT. Encoded protein: CATSDSGGHTEAFF. The gene calls are TRBV24-1 and TRBJ1-1; 8 bases fit TRBD1. The CDR3 extends over 14 amino acids. Germline V CDR1 and CDR2: KGHDR, SFDVKD. The junction had 3 bases not matched to a gene; V was cut back by 2 bases and J by 5 bases.